This TCR beta chain was retrieved from a study of regulatory T cells in long-lasting Graves disease. The CDR3 loop spans 13 amino acids. The germline V gene has CDR1 KGHDR and CDR2 SFDVKD. The V end lost 4 bases, the J end lost 3 bases, and 8 bases lay between the germline ends. Noted time point: newly diagnosed GD, antithyroid drugs for less than 3 months. Construction of the TCR library relied on RNA isolated from PBMCs. Researchers made TCR beta libraries by using iRepertoire HTBI primers and running Arm-PCR on CDR3 regions. One entry per CDR3 protein, called by TCRdb with MiXCR from the multiplex PCR reads. The table lists approximately 210,000 distinct CDR3 sequences, around 20% of them singletons, with around 21% in the top ten. There are many counts of this clonotype.

Sequenced here: peripheral blood mononuclear cells (PBMCs), sampled at new diagnosis, from a patient treated with antithyroid drugs. The chain links TRBV24-1 to TRBJ2-5; D ambiguous. The TCR was taken from a female donor with Graves disease. As DNA, the CDR3 is TGTGCCACCAGTGAGGTAGAAGAAGAGACCCAGTACTTC. Its translation is CATSEVEEETQYF.